This T cell receptor (beta chain) came from a study of T cell changes during pregnancy in multiple sclerosis. Sequencing was performed with immunoSEQ multiplex PCR; in TCRdb, only in-frame clones are kept and a portion is missing. In the table there are approximately 99,000 clones, about nine tenths of which are singletons. This CDR3 is 13 amino acids long. V was pared by 6 bases and J by 2 bases, with 4 bases of the junction left unmatched. Germline CDR1 and CDR2: SGHVS and FQNEAQ. V usage is TRBV7-8 and J usage is TRBJ2-7; 7 bases align to TRBD1. The material was peripheral blood, obtained in the second trimester of pregnancy. This TCR was sampled from a female donor in good health, enrolled as a control in a pregnancy study. This CDR3 reads CASRRDRAYEQYF. Here the CDR3 DNA reads TGTGCCAGCAGACGGGACAGAGCCTACGAGCAGTACTTC.